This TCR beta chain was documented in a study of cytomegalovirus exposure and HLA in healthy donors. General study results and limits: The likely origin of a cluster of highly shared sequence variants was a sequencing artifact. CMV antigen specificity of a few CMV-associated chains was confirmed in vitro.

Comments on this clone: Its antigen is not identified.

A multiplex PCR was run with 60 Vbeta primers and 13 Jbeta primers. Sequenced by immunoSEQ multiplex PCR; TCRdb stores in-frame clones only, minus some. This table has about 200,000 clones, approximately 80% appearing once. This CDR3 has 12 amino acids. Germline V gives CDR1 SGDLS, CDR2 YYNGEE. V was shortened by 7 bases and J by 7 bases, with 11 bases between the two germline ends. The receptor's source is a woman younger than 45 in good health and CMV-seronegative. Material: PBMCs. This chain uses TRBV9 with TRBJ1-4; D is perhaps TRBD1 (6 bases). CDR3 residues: CASSTGSEKLFF. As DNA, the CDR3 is TGTGCCAGCTCGACAGGTAGTGAAAAACTGTTTTTT.